Presented here are 23 T cell receptor beta chains from one specimen sequenced in a study of blood T cell repertoires in COVID-19. The method was immunoSEQ multiplex PCR; TCRdb's version includes in-frame clones alone and lacks a portion of them. Altogether around 200,000 clones are present, around 90% being singletons, with the ten largest covering 1.2%. Sequenced: PBMCs or T cells enriched from blood (not recorded which). Every receptor here comes from a man aged 30-40 years who had recovered from COVID-19.

This clone was seen only once. This chain connects TRBV24-1 to TRBJ1-2; D unclear. The CDR3 covers 17 residues. The V gene's germline CDR1 is KGHDR and CDR2 SFDVKD. Trimming removed 5 bases from V and 1 base from J, with 19 bases in between. Here the CDR3 DNA reads TGTGCCACCAGTGCCGGGCAGCGGGAAACTAATAACTATGGCTACACCTTC. Its protein is CATSAGQRETNNYGYTF.

The chain carries TRBV11-3 and TRBJ1-3; a possible D gene is TRBD1 (5 bases). In germline, CDR1 is SGHNT, CDR2 YENEEA. V was cut by 0 bases and J by 4 bases, with 10 bases left in between. The CDR3 is made up of 15 amino acids. In nucleotides, the CDR3 is TGTGCCAGCAGCTTAGATTCAACAGGCGGAAACACCATATATTTT. It translates to CASSLDSTGGNTIYF.

The chain recombines TRBV11-2 with TRBJ1-4; unclear D gene. Trimming cost V 4 bases and J 0 bases, with 9 bases left between them. The CDR3 runs to 15 residues. In germline, CDR1 is SGHAT, CDR2 FQNNGV. CDR3 sequence (DNA): TGTGCCAGCAGCTGGAGAGCTTCAACTAATGAAAAACTGTTTTTT. It codes for CASSWRASTNEKLFF.

The chain has TRBV19 and TRBJ2-1, with a tentative D call TRBD2 (5 bases). Trimming cost V 4 bases and J 8 bases, with 15 bases left between them. Germline CDR1 and CDR2: LNHDA and SQIVND (reference sequence). There are 14 residues in the CDR3. The CDR3 DNA reads as TGTGCCAGTAGTACCCCGGGCCGGAGGTATGAGCAGTTCTTC. Translation gives CASSTPGRRYEQFF.

The genes are TRBV30 and TRBJ2-7; TRBD1 aligns across 10 bases. Germline V gene data show CDR1 as GTSNPN and CDR2 as SVGIG (reference sequence). This CDR3 contains 14 residues. Trimming cost V 3 bases and J 5 bases; bases outside gene matches: 7. CDR3 nucleotides: TGTGCCTGGAGACCCGACAGGGGGCGAGACGAGCAGTACTTC. It codes for CAWRPDRGRDEQYF.

The CDR3 bases are TGTGCCAGCAGCCTTAGAGGAGACAGGGGGCTCTTGTACAATGAGCAGTTCTTC. The encoded protein is CASSLRGDRGLLYNEQFF. The rearrangement links TRBV3-1 (or the pseudogene TRBV3-2) to TRBJ2-1; TRBD1 matches 10 bases. With V trimmed by 4 bases and J by 4 bases, 13 bases remained unmatched. This CDR3 is 18 amino acids long. Per the germline V gene, CDR1 is LGHDT and CDR2 is YNNKEL (reference sequence).

The V and J genes are TRBV9 and TRBJ1-2; 9 bases line up with TRBD1. This CDR3 is 15 amino acids long. Germline assignment: CDR1 SGDLS and CDR2 YYNGEE. Germline trimming cut 3 bases from V and 4 bases from J; bases unmatched to any gene: 7. The CDR3 DNA is TGTGCCAGCAGCGGCCGGGACAGGGAATTCTATGGCTACACCTTC. Encoded protein: CASSGRDREFYGYTF.

This chain connects TRBV4-1 to TRBJ2-3, with D tentatively TRBD1 (6 bases). V was pared by 1 base and J by 2 bases, with 10 bases between. Germline values: CDR1 MGHRA, CDR2 YSYEKL. The CDR3 consists of 15 residues. The CDR3 coding sequence is TGCGCCAGCAGCCAAGGGCAGGGGTACACAGATACGCAGTATTTT. Encoded protein: CASSQGQGYTDTQYF.

This sequence joins TRBV25-1 and TRBJ2-1; 11 bases are a match to TRBD2. After removal of 7 bases from V and 0 bases from J, the junction contained 8 bases not matched to a gene. The length of the CDR3 is 17 residues. Germline lookup yields CDR1 MGHDK and CDR2 SYGVNS. CDR3 amino acids: CASTLTSGGSSYNEQFF. In nucleotides, the CDR3 is TGTGCCAGCACCCTAACTAGCGGGGGAAGCTCCTACAATGAGCAGTTCTTC.

The CDR3 coding sequence is TGTGCCAGCAGCTCACTAGCGGGATCTCAAGAGACCCAGTACTTC. This translates into CASSSLAGSQETQYF. This chain joins TRBV13 and TRBJ2-5, with 10 bases fitting TRBD2. This CDR3 has 15 residues. Germline V gene data show CDR1 as PRHDT and CDR2 as FYEKMQ (reference sequence). V shed 4 bases, J shed 2 bases, and the junction held 4 bases outside the gene matches.

This clone came up many times. The chain recombines TRBV9 with TRBJ2-3, with 16 bases aligning to TRBD2. From germline, CDR1 is SGDLS and CDR2 YYNGEE. Trimming took 3 bases from V and 5 from J; bases not matched to a gene: 6. This CDR3 has 17 amino acids. CDR3 sequence: CASSDGTSGGAEDTQYF. CDR3 bases: TGTGCCAGCAGCGACGGGACTAGCGGGGGGGCCGAAGATACGCAGTATTTT.

The DNA of the CDR3 is TGTGCCAGCAGCCGGGCGACAGATAGCAATCAGCCCCAGCATTTT. This sequence encodes CASSRATDSNQPQHF. The chain uses TRBV7-8 and TRBJ1-5; tentatively, D is TRBD1 (5 bases). V shed 5 bases and J shed 0 bases, with 11 bases lying between them. Per germline, CDR1 SGHVS and CDR2 FQNEAQ. This CDR3 spans 15 amino acids.

The chain joins TRBV11-2 to TRBJ2-3; 8 bases match TRBD2. This CDR3 contains 20 residues. The junction had 17 bases not matched to a gene; V was cut back by 0 bases and J by 3 bases. From germline, CDR1 is SGHAT and CDR2 FQNNGV. The CDR3: CASSLDDGFSGDSWTDTQYF. In DNA form, the CDR3 reads TGTGCCAGCAGCTTAGATGATGGGTTTAGCGGGGACTCCTGGACAGATACGCAGTATTTT.

The chain employs TRBV30 and TRBJ2-1; TRBD1 matches at 9 bases. J was trimmed by 6 bases and V by 0 bases; bases with no gene match: 6. This CDR3 comprises 15 residues. In germline, CDR1 is GTSNPN, CDR2 SVGIG (reference sequence). CDR3 sequence (DNA): TGTGCCTGGAGTGTTGGGGACAGGGCGGGCAATGAGCAGTTCTTC. The encoded protein is CAWSVGDRAGNEQFF.

Comments on this clone: This specimen includes other DNA sequences encoding the same CDR3. The CDR3 is CASSLGSLTDTQYF. The DNA for the CDR3 is TGTGCCAGCAGCTTGGGTAGCCTCACAGATACGCAGTATTTT. The genes are TRBV11-3 and TRBJ2-3; D remains ambiguous. This CDR3 region has 14 residues. Germline V gene sequence: CDR1 SGHNT, CDR2 YENEEA. V lost 3 bases, J lost 2 bases, and 9 bases lay in between. The full variable domain, rest sourced from reference TRBV11-3 and TRBJ2-3, is EAGVVQSPRYKIIEKKQPVAFWCNPISGHNTLYWYLQNLGQGPELLIRYENEEAVDDSQLPKDRFSAERLKGVDSTLKIQPAELGDSAVYLCASSLGSLTDTQYFGPGTRLTVL.

The V and J genes are TRBV3-1 (or the pseudogene TRBV3-2) and TRBJ2-6, with 10 bases matching TRBD1. Germline values: CDR1 LGHDT, CDR2 YNNKEL (reference sequence). The CDR3 length is 19 residues. Trimming took 4 bases from V and 4 from J; bases not matched to a gene: 13. The CDR3 DNA sequence: TGTGCCAGCAGCCTATATGAACGGGACAGGGGAGAAGGGGCCAACGTCCTGACTTTC. Translating gives CASSLYERDRGEGANVLTF.

This chain joins TRBV6-5 and TRBJ2-5, with D tentatively TRBD2 (7 bases). CDR1 is MNHEY and CDR2 is SVGAGI in the germline V gene. CDR3 size: 13 residues. V lost 8 bases, J lost 3 bases, and 13 bases lay in between. In DNA, the CDR3 is TGTGCCAGCGAAGGGGGGGCGAAAGAGACCCAGTACTTC. This gives the protein CASEGGAKETQYF.

This clone appeared a single time. This sequence joins TRBV7-2 and TRBJ2-5; TRBD2 aligns across 8 bases. Germline CDR1 and CDR2: SGHTA and FQGNSA. This CDR3 is built from 14 residues. Germline trimming cut 5 bases from V and 2 bases from J; bases unmatched to any gene: 4. CDR3 protein: CASSKAGVQETQYF. CDR3 bases: TGTGCCAGCAGCAAAGCGGGAGTACAAGAGACCCAGTACTTC.

The rearrangement joins TRBV4-1 to TRBJ1-2; 9 bases are a match to TRBD1. The germline V gene has CDR1 MGHRA and CDR2 YSYEKL. J was trimmed by 4 bases and V by 2 bases; bases with no gene match: 5. The CDR3 length is 15 residues. The CDR3 DNA reads TGCGCCAGCAGCCAAAGGGGACAGGGACGCTATGGCTACACCTTC. Translation: CASSQRGQGRYGYTF.

This chain uses TRBV18 with TRBJ2-2; 11 nucleotides align to TRBD1. With 5 bases clipped from V and 4 bases from J, the junction kept 3 bases outside the gene matches. Germline V gene lookup returns CDR1 KGHSH and CDR2 LQKENI. There are 15 residues in the CDR3. In nucleotides, the CDR3 is TGTGCCAGCTCATCCGGGACAGGGGGCACCGGGGAGCTGTTTTTT. Translating gives CASSSGTGGTGELFF.

This rearrangement joins TRBV4-1 to TRBJ1-4, with D unclear. The CDR3 contains 17 residues. V was shortened by 4 bases and J by 4 bases, with 19 bases between the two germline ends. CDR1 MGHRA and CDR2 YSYEKL come from the germline V gene. DNA of the CDR3: TGCGCCAGCAGCCTCCTGACATCCCCGAGGGTTAATGAAAAACTGTTTTTT. It is translated as CASSLLTSPRVNEKLFF.

The chain employs TRBV9 and TRBJ2-5, with D tentatively TRBD1 (6 bases). Germline V CDR1 and CDR2: SGDLS, YYNGEE. With 4 bases removed from V and 4 bases from J, the gap between germline ends came to 14 bases. The CDR3 totals 14 residues. CDR3 protein: CASSPRTAGETQYF. Written as DNA, the CDR3 is TGTGCCAGCAGCCCTCGGACAGCCGGAGAGACCCAGTACTTC.

This chain links TRBV10-3 with TRBJ2-2; D is unclear. Germline values: CDR1 ENHRY, CDR2 SYGVKD. This CDR3 is built from 18 residues. The V end lost 6 bases, the J end lost 1 base, and 21 bases lay between the germline ends. The CDR3 bases are TGTGCCATCAGGTCCCCCCCCGCTAGTGTTGGGAACACCGGGGAGCTGTTTTTT. Translated: CAIRSPPASVGNTGELFF.